The entry below gives a single TCR beta chain sequence along with its context. CDR3 length: 17 amino acids. Looked up from germline, CDR1 is MNHEY and CDR2 is SMNVEV (reference sequence). Trimming pared 6 bases from V and 0 bases from J, leaving 17 bases between. The sample originates from a study of brain T cells in children with intractable seizures. Time point specified: blood from clinic visit 5 months post-surgery; TSC patient then seizure free. Assay: immunoSEQ multiplex PCR; the TCRdb copy retains only in-frame clones and omits some. The sample contains about 340,000 clones, about 93% of which appear only once.

The source is a boy younger than two with tuberous sclerosis and intractable seizures. Material: peripheral blood, obtained 4 to 6 months after surgery. The chain is built from TRBV27 and TRBJ1-4; D is ambiguous. The CDR3 DNA is TGTGCCAGCAGACCACTGGGCGATCAGTCAACTAATGAAAAACTGTTTTTT. It yields the protein CASRPLGDQSTNEKLFF.